These 20 T cell receptor beta chains came from one sample sequenced in a study of blood T cell repertoires in COVID-19. Data came from immunoSEQ multiplex PCR; TCRdb stores just in-frame clones and leaves some out. The data show a few hundred thousand clones, 80% to 90% seen once. The sample comprised peripheral blood. The receptors here all came from a woman between 65 and 79 years old with acute or convalescent COVID-19.

The CDR3 region has the DNA TGTGCCAGCAGCTTTAACAGGGCCGGGAATTCACCCCTCCACTTT. Its protein is CASSFNRAGNSPLHF. The chain carries TRBV7-2 and TRBJ1-6; maybe TRBD1 (6 bases). Trimming cost V 3 bases and J 7 bases, with 13 bases left between them. Germline V gene sequence: CDR1 SGHTA, CDR2 FQGNSA. The CDR3 is 15 residues long.

DNA for the CDR3: TGTGCCAGCAGCCCCAGACAGAGTGAAGCTTTCTTT. Amino acid sequence: CASSPRQSEAFF. The chain is built from TRBV3-1 (or the pseudogene TRBV3-2) and TRBJ1-1; the D gene is possibly TRBD1 (5 bases). The CDR3 totals 12 residues. V lost 4 bases and J 7 bases, leaving 10 bases between the germline ends. Germline CDR1 and CDR2: LGHDT and YNNKEL (reference sequence).

The chain links TRBV30 to TRBJ2-2; D perhaps matches TRBD2 (5 bases). CDR1 GTSNPN and CDR2 SVGIG come from the germline V gene (reference sequence). There are 15 residues in the CDR3. V lost 0 bases, J lost 7 bases, and 15 bases lay in between. In DNA form, the CDR3 reads TGTGCCTGGAGTGTATTTAGGAGGTCGGGCGGGGAGCTGTTTTTT. This translates into CAWSVFRRSGGELFF.

The chain combines TRBV10-3 with TRBJ1-1, with a possible D match to TRBD1 (6 bases). CDR1 is ENHRY, CDR2 SYGVKD, per germline. This CDR3 has 16 amino acids. V shed 0 bases and J shed 0 bases, with 11 bases lying between them. CDR3 in DNA: TGTGCCATCAGTGAGTCGAGCGGACAGTTGAACACTGAAGCTTTCTTT. Its translation is CAISESSGQLNTEAFF.

The V and J genes are TRBV18 and TRBJ2-2; 8 bases match TRBD1. CDR3 length: 17 residues. The V and J ends lost 5 bases and 7 bases, in that order; junction bases with no gene match: 15. The germline V gene encodes CDR1 KGHSH and CDR2 LQKENI. The CDR3, as DNA: TGTGCCAGCTCATCTTCCCGGACAGGGAGGCCCATCGGGGAGCTGTTTTTT. This gives the protein CASSSSRTGRPIGELFF.

The CDR3 sequence: CASSVDQGGDTQYF. CDR3 nucleotides: TGTGCCAGCAGCGTAGATCAGGGAGGAGATACGCAGTATTTT. The chain uses TRBV9 and TRBJ2-3; maybe TRBD2 (6 bases). The CDR3 totals 14 residues. Trimming took off 0 bases at V and 5 bases at J, with 10 bases between the two ends. Germline V gives CDR1 SGDLS, CDR2 YYNGEE.

The chain combines TRBV7-9 with TRBJ2-7; D may be TRBD2 (5 bases). Between the trimmed V and J ends, which lost 1 base and 3 bases, there was a span of 13 bases. CDR1 and CDR2 from the germline V gene are SEHNR and FQNEAQ (reference sequence). This CDR3 comprises 15 residues. The chain's CDR3 is CASSLGAGRNYEQYF. The CDR3 DNA follows: TGTGCCAGCAGCTTAGGTGCGGGTAGGAACTACGAGCAGTACTTC.

The chain links TRBV9 to TRBJ2-1; D is possibly TRBD2 (6 bases). The CDR3 covers 15 residues. Trimming left V 0 bases short and J 4 bases short, with 11 bases between. Germline lookup yields CDR1 SGDLS and CDR2 YYNGEE. CDR3 loop: CASSVVLAGYNEQFF. CDR3 bases: TGTGCCAGCAGCGTAGTGCTCGCGGGGTACAATGAGCAGTTCTTC.

The chain has TRBV6-2 or TRBV6-3 and TRBJ2-5; 7 nucleotides line up with TRBD1. After removal of 5 bases from V and 5 bases from J, the junction contained 11 bases not matched to a gene. This CDR3 is built from 15 residues. CDR1 and CDR2 from the germline V gene are MNHEY and SVGEGT. The CDR3 protein is CASSHLRGRRETQYF. The CDR3 nucleotides are TGTGCCAGCAGTCATCTGAGGGGGCGCCGCGAGACCCAGTACTTC.

This chain links TRBV3-1 (or the pseudogene TRBV3-2) with TRBJ2-5; D perhaps matches TRBD1 (6 bases). CDR1 is LGHDT and CDR2 is YNNKEL in the germline V gene (reference sequence). The CDR3 covers 15 residues. The V end was cut by 5 bases, the J end by 1 base, with 14 bases between. Here the CDR3 reads CASSEGQLLQETQYF. The CDR3 DNA follows: TGTGCCAGCAGCGAAGGACAGTTACTCCAAGAGACCCAGTACTTC.

The V gene is TRBV25-1, the J gene TRBJ1-2, with TRBD1 matching 9 bases. Germline V gene data show CDR1 as MGHDK and CDR2 as SYGVNS. This CDR3 spans 14 amino acids. With V trimmed by 7 bases and J by 5 bases, 8 bases remained unmatched. CDR3 residues: CASTPGTGIYGYTF. The CDR3 region has the DNA TGTGCCAGCACCCCCGGGACAGGGATATATGGCTACACCTTC.

This clone was seen more than once but under ten times. The sample contains more than one DNA sequence encoding this CDR3. The rearrangement uses TRBV3-1 (or the pseudogene TRBV3-2) and TRBJ1-1; D call uncertain. The germline V gene has CDR1 LGHDT and CDR2 YNNKEL (reference sequence). This CDR3 is built from 14 residues. V was shortened by 1 base and J by 1 base, with 7 bases between the two germline ends. The CDR3 protein is CASSQAYGNTEAFF. CDR3 bases: TGTGCCAGCAGCCAAGCTTACGGGAACACTGAAGCTTTCTTT.

The genes are TRBV6-6 and TRBJ2-3, with TRBD2 identical over 11 bases. With V trimmed by 6 bases and J by 2 bases, 4 bases remained unmatched. Per germline, CDR1 MNHNY and CDR2 SVGAGI (reference sequence). This CDR3 has 15 amino acids. CDR3 sequence reads: CASRDSGGATDTQYF. CDR3 coding DNA: TGTGCCAGCAGGGATAGCGGGGGGGCCACAGATACGCAGTATTTT.

The rearrangement uses TRBV19 and TRBJ2-1; TRBD2 is a possible D gene (6 bases). CDR1 LNHDA and CDR2 SQIVND come from the germline V gene (reference sequence). CDR3 size: 15 residues. Trimming took off 6 bases at V and 9 bases at J, with 21 bases between the two ends. The CDR3 region has the DNA TGTGCCAGTAGAACCCTCGGGACCCCGGAGGGTGAGCAGTTCTTC. It is translated as CASRTLGTPEGEQFF.

The chain uses TRBV11-2 and TRBJ1-1; D might be TRBD1 (6 bases). The V end lost 5 bases, the J end lost 0 bases, and 13 bases lay between the germline ends. Germline loops: CDR1 SGHAT, CDR2 FQNNGV. CDR3 length: 15 residues. The CDR3 loop reads CASSAQQGMNTEAFF. CDR3 DNA: TGTGCCAGCAGCGCCCAACAGGGAATGAACACTGAAGCTTTCTTT. The full variable domain, rest sourced from reference TRBV11-2 and TRBJ1-1, is EAGVAQSPRYKIIEKRQSVAFWCNPISGHATLYWYQQILGQGPKLLIQFQNNGVVDDSQLPKDRFSAERLKGVDSTLKIQPAKLEDSAVYLCASSAQQGMNTEAFFGQGTRLTVV.

The V and J genes are TRBV5-1 and TRBJ2-2; 11 bases agree with TRBD2. The CDR3 totals 16 residues. Trimming cost V 3 bases and J 4 bases; bases outside gene matches: 5. Germline values: CDR1 SGHRS, CDR2 YFSETQ. The CDR3 reads CASSYSGGAPTGELFF. The CDR3 DNA sequence: TGCGCCAGCAGCTATAGCGGGGGGGCCCCCACCGGGGAGCTGTTTTTT.

The genes are TRBV3-1 (or the pseudogene TRBV3-2) and TRBJ1-1; TRBD1 matches 7 bases. The CDR3 is 14 amino acids. J was trimmed by 8 bases and V by 3 bases; bases with no gene match: 9. Germline CDR1 reads LGHDT; CDR2 reads YNNKEL (reference sequence). CDR3 nucleotide sequence: TGTGCCAGCAGCCAGAAGGGGGCCCAGGGAGAAGCTTTCTTT. It is translated as CASSQKGAQGEAFF.

This chain links TRBV6-5 with TRBJ1-4; a possible D gene is TRBD1 (5 bases). The germline gives CDR1 MNHEY, CDR2 SVGAGI. V shed 5 bases and J shed 2 bases, with 9 bases lying between them. The CDR3 has 14 amino acids. CDR3: CASSRGWTNEKLFF. In DNA form, the CDR3 reads TGTGCCAGCAGTCGGGGGTGGACTAATGAAAAACTGTTTTTT.

The V gene is TRBV7-2, the J gene TRBJ2-7; TRBD1 is a possible D gene (6 bases). Germline V lookup: CDR1 SGHTA, CDR2 FQGNSA. The V end lost 3 bases, the J end lost 6 bases, and 12 bases lay between the germline ends. The CDR3 sequence is 13 residues long. CDR3 in amino acids: CASSLDRSTEQYF. As DNA, the CDR3 is TGTGCCAGCAGCTTGGACAGATCTACCGAGCAGTACTTC.

This clone was picked up a small number of times. The chain joins TRBV5-1 to TRBJ1-1; D unclear. The CDR3 is 11 residues long. Germline-derived CDR1 and CDR2 are SGHRS and YFSETQ. Trimming stripped 3 bases from V and 3 bases from J, with 3 bases between. The CDR3 here is CASSSYTEAFF. The DNA of the CDR3 is TGCGCCAGCAGCTCCTACACTGAAGCTTTCTTT.